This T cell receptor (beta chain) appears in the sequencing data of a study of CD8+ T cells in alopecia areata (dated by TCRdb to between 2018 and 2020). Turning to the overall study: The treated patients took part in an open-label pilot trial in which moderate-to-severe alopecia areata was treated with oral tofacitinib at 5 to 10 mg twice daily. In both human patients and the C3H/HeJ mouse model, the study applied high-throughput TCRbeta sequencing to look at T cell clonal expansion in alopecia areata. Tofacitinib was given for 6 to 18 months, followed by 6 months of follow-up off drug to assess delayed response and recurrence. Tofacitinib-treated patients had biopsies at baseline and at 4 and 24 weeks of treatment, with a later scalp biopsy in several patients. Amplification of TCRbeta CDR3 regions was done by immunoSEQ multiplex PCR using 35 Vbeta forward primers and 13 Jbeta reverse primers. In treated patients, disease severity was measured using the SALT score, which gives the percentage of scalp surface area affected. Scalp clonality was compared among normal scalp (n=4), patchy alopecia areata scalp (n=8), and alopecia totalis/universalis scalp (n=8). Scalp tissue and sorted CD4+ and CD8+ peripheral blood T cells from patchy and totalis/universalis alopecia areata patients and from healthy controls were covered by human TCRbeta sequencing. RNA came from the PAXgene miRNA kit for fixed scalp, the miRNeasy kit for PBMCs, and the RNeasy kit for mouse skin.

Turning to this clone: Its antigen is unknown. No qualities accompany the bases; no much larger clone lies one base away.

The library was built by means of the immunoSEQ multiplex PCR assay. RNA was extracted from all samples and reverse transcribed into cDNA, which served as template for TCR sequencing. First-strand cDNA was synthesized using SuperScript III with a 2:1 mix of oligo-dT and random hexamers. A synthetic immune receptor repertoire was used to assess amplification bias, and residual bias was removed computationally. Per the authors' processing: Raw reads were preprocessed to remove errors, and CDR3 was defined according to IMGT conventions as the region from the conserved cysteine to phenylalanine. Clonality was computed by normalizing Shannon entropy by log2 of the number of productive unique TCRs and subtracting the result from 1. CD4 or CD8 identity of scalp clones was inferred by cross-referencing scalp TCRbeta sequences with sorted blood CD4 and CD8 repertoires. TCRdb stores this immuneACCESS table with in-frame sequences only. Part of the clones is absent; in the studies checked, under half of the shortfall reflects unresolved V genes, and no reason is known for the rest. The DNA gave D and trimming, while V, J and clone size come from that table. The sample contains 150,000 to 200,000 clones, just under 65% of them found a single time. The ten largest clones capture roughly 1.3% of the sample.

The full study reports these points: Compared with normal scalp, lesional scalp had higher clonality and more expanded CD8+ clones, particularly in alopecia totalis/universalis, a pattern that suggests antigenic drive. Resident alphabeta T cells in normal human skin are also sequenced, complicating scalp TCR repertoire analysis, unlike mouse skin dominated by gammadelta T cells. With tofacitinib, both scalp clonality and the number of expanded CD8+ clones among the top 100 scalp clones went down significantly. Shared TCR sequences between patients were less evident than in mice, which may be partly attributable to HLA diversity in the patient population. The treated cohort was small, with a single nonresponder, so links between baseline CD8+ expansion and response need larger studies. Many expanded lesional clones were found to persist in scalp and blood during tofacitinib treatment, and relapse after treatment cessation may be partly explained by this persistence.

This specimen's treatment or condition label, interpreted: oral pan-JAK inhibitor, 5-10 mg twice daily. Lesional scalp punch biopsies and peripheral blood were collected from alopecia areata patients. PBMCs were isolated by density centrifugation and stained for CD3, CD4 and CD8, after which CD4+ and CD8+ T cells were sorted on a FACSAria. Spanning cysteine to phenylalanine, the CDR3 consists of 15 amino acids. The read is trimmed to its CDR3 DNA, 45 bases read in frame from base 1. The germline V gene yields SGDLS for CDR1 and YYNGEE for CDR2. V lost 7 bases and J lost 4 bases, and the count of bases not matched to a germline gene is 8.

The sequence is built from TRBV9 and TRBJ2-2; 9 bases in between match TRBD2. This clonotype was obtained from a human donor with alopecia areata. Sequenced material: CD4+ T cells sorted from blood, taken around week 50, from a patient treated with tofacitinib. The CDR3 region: CASQSAGGPTGELFF. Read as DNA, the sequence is TGTGCCAGCCAATCGGCGGGGGGGCCCACCGGGGAGCTGTTTTTT.